The clone carrying this T cell receptor beta chain came up many times. The sample originates from a study of T-cell reconstitution after alpha-beta-depleted transplantation in children. Researchers prepared the TCRbeta library using unique molecular identifiers, the study reports. One entry per CDR3 protein results from TCRdb running MiXCR on the PCR reads. The sample carries roughly 500,000 distinct CDR3 sequences, over 9.5% recorded once. CDR3 size: 16 residues. V gave up 3 bases and J gave up 2 bases; unmatched junction bases: 7. Germline V gene data show CDR1 as SGHRS and CDR2 as YFSETQ. This sample comprised PBMCs, obtained before TCRalphabeta/CD19-depleted stem cell transplant. The sequence was collected from a child aged 2 to 9 with inherited bone marrow failure, due to receive a stem cell transplant. This rearrangement joins TRBV5-1 to TRBJ2-7; 11 bases fit TRBD1. This chain's CDR3 is CASSYGQGASAYEQYF. The CDR3 nucleotides are TGCGCCAGCAGCTACGGACAGGGGGCTTCCGCCTACGAGCAGTACTTC.